This T cell receptor beta chain was recorded in a study of CD8+CD57+ T cells in acquired aplastic anemia. Study findings and constraints: Researchers reported that CD8+ Simpson's diversity was not significantly different in patients versus controls.

This clonotype was counted a single time. Its antigen remains unidentified. According to the study, genomic DNA was the template for TCR beta VDJ and CDR3 profiling. TCRdb reanalysed the reads using MiXCR and keeps one entry per CDR3 protein. In the table there are 150,000 to 200,000 distinct CDR3 sequences, 55% to 80% of which are singletons. The sample consisted of sorted CD4+, CD8+, or CD8+CD57+ T cells (not recorded which) from PBMCs. The source is a human donor in good health.

This chain's CDR3 is CASSQDELVAFYEQYF. The CDR3 region has the DNA TGCGCCAGCAGCCAAGATGAACTAGTTGCCTTCTACGAGCAGTACTTC. V usage is TRBV4-1 and J usage is TRBJ2-7, with a possible D match to TRBD2 (5 bases). The germline gives CDR1 MGHRA, CDR2 YSYEKL. CDR3 length equals 16 residues. Trimming cost V 0 bases and J 3 bases, with 15 bases left between them.